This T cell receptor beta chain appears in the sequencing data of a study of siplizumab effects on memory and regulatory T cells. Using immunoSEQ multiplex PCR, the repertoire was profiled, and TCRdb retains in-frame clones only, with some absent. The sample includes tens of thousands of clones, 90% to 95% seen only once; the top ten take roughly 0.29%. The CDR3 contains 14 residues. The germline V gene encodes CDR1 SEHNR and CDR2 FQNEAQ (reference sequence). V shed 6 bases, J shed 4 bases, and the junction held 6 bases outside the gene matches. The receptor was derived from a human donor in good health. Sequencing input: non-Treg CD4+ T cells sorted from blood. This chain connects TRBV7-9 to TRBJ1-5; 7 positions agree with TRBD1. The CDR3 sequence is CASSSGQPNQPQHF. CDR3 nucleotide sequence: TGTGCCAGCAGTTCGGGACAGCCGAATCAGCCCCAGCATTTT.